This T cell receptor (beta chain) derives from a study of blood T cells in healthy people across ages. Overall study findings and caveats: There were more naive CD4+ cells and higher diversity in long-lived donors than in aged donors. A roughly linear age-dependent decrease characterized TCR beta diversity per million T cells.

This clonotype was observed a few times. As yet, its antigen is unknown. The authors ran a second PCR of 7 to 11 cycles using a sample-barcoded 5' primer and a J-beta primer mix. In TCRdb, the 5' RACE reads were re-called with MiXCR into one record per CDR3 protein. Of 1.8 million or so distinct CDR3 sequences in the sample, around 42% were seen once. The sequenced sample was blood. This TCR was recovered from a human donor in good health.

The DNA of the CDR3 is TGTGCTAGTGGTCCTGACGATGGAACAGGCTTTGGCTACACCTTC. Translated: CASGPDDGTGFGYTF. This chain joins TRBV12-5 and TRBJ1-2; D possibly corresponds to TRBD1 (5 bases). The CDR3 loop spans 15 amino acids. From germline, CDR1 is LGHNT and CDR2 FRNRAP. The V gene lost 5 bases and the J gene lost 7 bases, with 20 bases spanning the gap.